The rows below give T cell receptor beta chains drawn from one sample of a study of shared clonotypes between healthy human individuals. Sequencing was performed with immunoSEQ multiplex PCR; in TCRdb, only in-frame clones are kept and a portion is missing. The table includes more than 550,000 clones, about 90% detected once. The sample comprised naive CD8+ T cells sorted from blood. These receptors were collected from a man aged 25-45 years in good health. Both conserved end residues are trimmed from each CDR3. The order of the fields is J gene, V gene, CDR3 protein.

TRBJ2-1 TRBV27 ASSLGTRPSYNEQF
TRBJ2-1 TRBV21-1 ASSKDGTAHYNEQF
TRBJ2-7 TRBV4-1 ASSQELGLDEQY
TRBJ2-1 TRBV25-1 ASSPGLHNEQF
TRBJ2-7 TRBV28 ASSTLFTGTGDEQY
TRBJ2-7 TRBV13 ASSFSDRGSLEQY
TRBJ1-1 TRBV7-9 ASSSDLTQNTEAF
TRBJ2-2 TRBV10-1 ASSRDQLTGELF
TRBJ1-1 TRBV7-9 ASVSWGYPEAF
TRBJ1-5 TRBV6-5 ASSYRVQGPQH
TRBJ2-7 TRBV2 ASSGVHLSSYEQY
TRBJ2-7 TRBV5-1 ATRSKQGAGEQY
TRBJ2-7 TRBV28 ASSYTGTSGEQY
TRBJ2-1 TRBV28 ASSFPGQGNEQF
TRBJ2-3 TRBV14 ASSQEVTDTQY
TRBJ2-2 TRBV14 ASSQEAPRLNTGELF
TRBJ2-7 TRBV11-2 ASSLGSDEQY
TRBJ2-2 TRBV27 ASSLTRQMGTGELF
TRBJ1-1 TRBV28 ASSWGQMNTEAF
TRBJ2-7 TRBV19 ASSSTPYEQY
TRBJ2-5 TRBV7-9 ADGTGARETQY
TRBJ2-3 TRBV7-9 ASSSHTRSDTQY
TRBJ2-7 TRBV15 ATSRLPRTGISEQY
TRBJ2-3 TRBV18 ASSQASGAGSTDTQY
TRBJ2-7 TRBV27 ASSPYLGYEQY
TRBJ2-7 TRBV27 ASSFLQGGEQY
TRBJ2-7 TRBV28 ASSFEVSGIGEQY
TRBJ2-7 TRBV29-1 SVEVPGTDSYEQY
TRBJ2-1 TRBV11-2 ASSWGLAGGQYNEQF
TRBJ2-2 TRBV7-8 ASSFREWTGSGELF
TRBJ1-2 TRBV7-3 ASSLPGTDYGYT
TRBJ2-5 TRBV19 ASSIVGAETQY
TRBJ1-1 TRBV28 ASSWWTGGTEAF
TRBJ2-1 TRBV7-8 ASMGNRAIPYNEQF
TRBJ2-1 TRBV5-1 ASSFPWISGERGNEQF